This T cell receptor beta chain was identified in a study of patients and donors after allogeneic stem cell transplantation. TCRdb recomputed calls from the RT-PCR reads with MiXCR, one row per CDR3 protein. Among approximately 430,000 distinct CDR3 sequences listed, 16% were seen once. This clonotype turned up a few times. Trimming removed 1 base from V and 2 bases from J, with 6 bases in between. The CDR3 runs to 15 residues. The germline V gene encodes CDR1 SGHTA and CDR2 FQGTGA. The genes are TRBV7-3 and TRBJ2-6, with D tentatively TRBD1 (5 bases). The receptor comes from a human donor who was either an allogeneic HSCT recipient or a stem cell or donor lymphocyte infusion donor (not recorded which). It is not recorded whose cells these are; they may come from a transplant donor. The specimen sequenced was blood, either unsorted or a sorted T cell fraction (not recorded which). The CDR3 spells CASSLSRAGANVLTF. CDR3 DNA sequence: TGTGCCAGCAGCTTAAGCAGGGCTGGGGCCAACGTCCTGACTTTC.